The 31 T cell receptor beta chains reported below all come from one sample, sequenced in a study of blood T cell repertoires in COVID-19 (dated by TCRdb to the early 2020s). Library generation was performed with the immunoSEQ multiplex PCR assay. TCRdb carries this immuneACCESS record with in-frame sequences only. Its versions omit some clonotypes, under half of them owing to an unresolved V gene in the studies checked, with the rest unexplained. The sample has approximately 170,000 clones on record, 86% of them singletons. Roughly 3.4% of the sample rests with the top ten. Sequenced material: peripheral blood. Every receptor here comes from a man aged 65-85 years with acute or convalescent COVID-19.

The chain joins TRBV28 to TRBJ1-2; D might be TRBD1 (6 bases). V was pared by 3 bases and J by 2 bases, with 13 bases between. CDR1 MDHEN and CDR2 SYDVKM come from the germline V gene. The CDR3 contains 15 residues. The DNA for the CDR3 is TGTGCCAGCAGTTTGCTTTCCCAGGGGAACTATGGCTACACCTTC. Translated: CASSLLSQGNYGYTF.

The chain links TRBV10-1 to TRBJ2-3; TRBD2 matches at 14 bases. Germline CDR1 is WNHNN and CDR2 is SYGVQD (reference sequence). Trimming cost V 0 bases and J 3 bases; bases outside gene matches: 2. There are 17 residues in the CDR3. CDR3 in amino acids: CASSESTSGGATDTQYF. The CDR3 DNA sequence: TGCGCCAGCAGTGAGTCGACTAGCGGGGGGGCAACAGATACGCAGTATTTT.

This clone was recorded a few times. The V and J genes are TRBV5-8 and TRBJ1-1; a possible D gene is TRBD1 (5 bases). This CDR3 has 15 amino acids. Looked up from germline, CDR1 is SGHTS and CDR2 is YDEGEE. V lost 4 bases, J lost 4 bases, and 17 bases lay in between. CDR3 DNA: TGTGCCAGCAGCCGGCCTAGGGGTGGCTTCACTGAAGCTTTCTTT. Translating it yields CASSRPRGGFTEAFF. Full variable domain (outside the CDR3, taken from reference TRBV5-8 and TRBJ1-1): EAGVTQSPTHLIKTRGQQATLRCSPISGHTSVYWYQQALGLGLQFLLWYDEGEERNRGNFPPRFSGRQFPNYSSELNVNALELEDSALYLCASSRPRGGFTEAFFGQGTRLTVV.

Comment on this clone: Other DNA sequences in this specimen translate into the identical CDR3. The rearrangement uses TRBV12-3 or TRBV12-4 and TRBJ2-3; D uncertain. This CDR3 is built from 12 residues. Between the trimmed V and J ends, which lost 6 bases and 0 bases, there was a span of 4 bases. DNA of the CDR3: TGTGCCAGCAGCCAGAGCACAGATACGCAGTATTTT. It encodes CASSQSTDTQYF.

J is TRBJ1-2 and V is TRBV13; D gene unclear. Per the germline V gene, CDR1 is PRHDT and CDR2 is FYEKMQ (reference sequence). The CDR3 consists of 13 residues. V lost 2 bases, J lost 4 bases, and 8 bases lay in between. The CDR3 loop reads CASSLRGSYGYTF. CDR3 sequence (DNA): TGTGCCAGCAGCTTACGAGGCTCCTATGGCTACACCTTC.

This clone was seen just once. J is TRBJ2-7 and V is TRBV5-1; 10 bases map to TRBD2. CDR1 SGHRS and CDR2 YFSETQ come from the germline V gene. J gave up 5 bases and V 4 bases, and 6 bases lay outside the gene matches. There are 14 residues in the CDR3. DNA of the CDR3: TGCGCCAGCAGCCCCGGGACTAGCGTTCACGAGCAGTACTTC. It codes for CASSPGTSVHEQYF.

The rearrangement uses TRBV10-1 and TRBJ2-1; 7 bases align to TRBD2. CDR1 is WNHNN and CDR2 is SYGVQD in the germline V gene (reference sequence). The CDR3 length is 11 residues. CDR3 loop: CKGGSSNEQFF. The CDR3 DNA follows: TGCAAGGGCGGGAGTTCTAATGAGCAGTTCTTC.

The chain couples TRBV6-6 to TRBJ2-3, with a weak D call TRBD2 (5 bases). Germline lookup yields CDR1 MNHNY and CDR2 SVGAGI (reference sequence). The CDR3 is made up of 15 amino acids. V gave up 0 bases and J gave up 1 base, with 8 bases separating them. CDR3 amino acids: CASSYSLGGTDTQYF. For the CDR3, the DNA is TGTGCCAGCAGTTACTCGCTCGGGGGCACAGATACGCAGTATTTT.

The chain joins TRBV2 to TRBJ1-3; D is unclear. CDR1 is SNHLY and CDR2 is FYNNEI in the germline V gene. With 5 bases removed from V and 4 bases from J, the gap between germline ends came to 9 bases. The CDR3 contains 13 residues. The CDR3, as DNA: TGTGCCAGCAGTTCCTTCCTGGGAAACACCATATATTTT. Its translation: CASSSFLGNTIYF.

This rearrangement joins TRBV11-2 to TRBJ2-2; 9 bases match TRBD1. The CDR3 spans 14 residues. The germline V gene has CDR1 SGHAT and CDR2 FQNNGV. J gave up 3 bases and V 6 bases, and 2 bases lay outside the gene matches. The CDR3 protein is CASRRTGDTGELFF. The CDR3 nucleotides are TGTGCCAGCAGGCGGACAGGGGACACCGGGGAGCTGTTTTTT. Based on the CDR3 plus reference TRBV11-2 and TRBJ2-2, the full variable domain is EAGVAQSPRYKIIEKRQSVAFWCNPISGHATLYWYQQILGQGPKLLIQFQNNGVVDDSQLPKDRFSAERLKGVDSTLKIQPAKLEDSAVYLCASRRTGDTGELFFGEGSRLTVL.

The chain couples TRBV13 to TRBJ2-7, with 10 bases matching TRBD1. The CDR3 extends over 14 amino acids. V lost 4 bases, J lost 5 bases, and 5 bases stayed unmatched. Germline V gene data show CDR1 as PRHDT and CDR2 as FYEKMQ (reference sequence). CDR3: CASSSGTGVHEQYF. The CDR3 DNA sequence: TGTGCCAGCAGCTCCGGGACAGGGGTCCACGAGCAGTACTTC.

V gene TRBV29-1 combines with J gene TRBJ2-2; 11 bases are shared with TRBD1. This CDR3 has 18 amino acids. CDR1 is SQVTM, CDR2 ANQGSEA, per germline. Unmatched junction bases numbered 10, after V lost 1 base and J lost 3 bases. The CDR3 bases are TGCAGCGTTGAAGTCGGGGGACAGGGGGATCCGGACACCGGGGAGCTGTTTTTT. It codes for CSVEVGGQGDPDTGELFF.

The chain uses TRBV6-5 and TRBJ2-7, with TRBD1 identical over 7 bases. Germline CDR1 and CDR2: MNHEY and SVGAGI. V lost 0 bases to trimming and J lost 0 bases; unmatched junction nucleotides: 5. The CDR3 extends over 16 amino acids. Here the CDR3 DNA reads TGTGCCAGCAGTTACTCAGGGCAGGGGGTCTCCTACGAGCAGTACTTC. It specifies CASSYSGQGVSYEQYF.

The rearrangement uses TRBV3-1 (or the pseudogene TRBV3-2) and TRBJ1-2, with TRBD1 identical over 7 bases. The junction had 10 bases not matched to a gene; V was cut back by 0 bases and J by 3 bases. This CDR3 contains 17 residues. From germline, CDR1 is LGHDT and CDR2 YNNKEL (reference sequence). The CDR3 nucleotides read TGTGCCAGCAGCCAAGATAGCTATTACAGGGGAGACTATGGCTACACCTTC. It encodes CASSQDSYYRGDYGYTF.

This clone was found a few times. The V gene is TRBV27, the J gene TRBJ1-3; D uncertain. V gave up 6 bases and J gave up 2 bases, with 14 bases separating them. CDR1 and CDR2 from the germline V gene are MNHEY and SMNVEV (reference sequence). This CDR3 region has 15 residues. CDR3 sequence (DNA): TGTGCCAGCAGGGGCCTGGGCAGAGCTGGAAACACCATATATTTT. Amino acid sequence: CASRGLGRAGNTIYF.

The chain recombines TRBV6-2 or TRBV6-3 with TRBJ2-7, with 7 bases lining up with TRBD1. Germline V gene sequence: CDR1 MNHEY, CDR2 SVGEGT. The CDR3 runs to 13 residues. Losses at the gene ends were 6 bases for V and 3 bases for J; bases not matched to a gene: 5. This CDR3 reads CASSRQGDYEQYF. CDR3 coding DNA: TGTGCCAGCAGCCGACAGGGAGACTACGAGCAGTACTTC.

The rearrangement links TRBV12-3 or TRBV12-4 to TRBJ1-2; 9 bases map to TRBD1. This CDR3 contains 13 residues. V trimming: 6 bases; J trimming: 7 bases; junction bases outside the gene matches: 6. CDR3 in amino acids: CASSKTGGGGYTF. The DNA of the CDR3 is TGTGCCAGCAGCAAAACAGGGGGCGGTGGCTACACCTTC.

The CDR3 loop is CAISVGDRALGQYF. The CDR3 DNA sequence: TGTGCCATCAGTGTGGGGGACAGGGCCTTGGGGCAGTACTTC. This sequence joins TRBV10-3 and TRBJ2-7, with 9 nucleotides matching TRBD1. Germline CDR1 is ENHRY and CDR2 is SYGVKD. V was clipped by 4 bases and J by 9 bases; unmatched bases: 10. The CDR3 is 14 amino acids.

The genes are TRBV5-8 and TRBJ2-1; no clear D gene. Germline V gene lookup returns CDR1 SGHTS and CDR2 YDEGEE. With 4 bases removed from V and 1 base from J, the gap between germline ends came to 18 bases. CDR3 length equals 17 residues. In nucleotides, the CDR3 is TGTGCCAGCAGCATACTAATGCTCTCAAGGTCCTACAATGAGCAGTTCTTC. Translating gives CASSILMLSRSYNEQFF.

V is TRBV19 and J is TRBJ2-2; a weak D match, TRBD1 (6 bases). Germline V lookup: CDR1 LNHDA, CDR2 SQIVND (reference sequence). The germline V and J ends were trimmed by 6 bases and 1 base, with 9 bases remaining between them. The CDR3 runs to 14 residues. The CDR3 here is CASSLTGNTGELFF. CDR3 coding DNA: TGTGCCAGTAGCTTGACAGGGAACACCGGGGAGCTGTTTTTT.

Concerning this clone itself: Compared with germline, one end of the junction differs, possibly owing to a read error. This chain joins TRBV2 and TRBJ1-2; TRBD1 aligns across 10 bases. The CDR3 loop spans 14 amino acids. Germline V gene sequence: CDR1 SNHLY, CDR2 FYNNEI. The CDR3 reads CASREGTGEYDYTF. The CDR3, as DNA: TGTGCCAGCAGGGAAGGGACAGGGGAATACGACTACACCTTC. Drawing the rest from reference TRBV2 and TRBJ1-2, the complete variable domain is EPEVTQTPSHQVTQMGQEVILRCVPISNHLYFYWYRQILGQKVEFLVSFYNNEISEKSEIFDDQFSVERPDGSNFTLKIRSTKLEDSAMYFCASREGTGEYDYTFGSGTRLTVV.

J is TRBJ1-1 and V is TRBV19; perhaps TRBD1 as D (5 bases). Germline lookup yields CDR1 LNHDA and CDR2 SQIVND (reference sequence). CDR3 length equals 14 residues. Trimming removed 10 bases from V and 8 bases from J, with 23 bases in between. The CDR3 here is CAIRDQRRDGEAFF. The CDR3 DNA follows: TGTGCCATACGAGACCAACGGCGGGACGGAGAAGCTTTCTTT.

The CDR3 protein is CACTSTGNTGELFF. CDR3 DNA sequence: TGTGCCTGTACATCTACAGGGAACACCGGGGAGCTGTTTTTT. The J gene is TRBJ2-2, the V gene TRBV30, with a tentative D call TRBD1 (5 bases). The CDR3 loop spans 14 amino acids. Germline CDR1 is GTSNPN and CDR2 is SVGIG (reference sequence). Trimming shortened V by 6 bases and J by 1 base, and 12 bases separated the two germline ends.

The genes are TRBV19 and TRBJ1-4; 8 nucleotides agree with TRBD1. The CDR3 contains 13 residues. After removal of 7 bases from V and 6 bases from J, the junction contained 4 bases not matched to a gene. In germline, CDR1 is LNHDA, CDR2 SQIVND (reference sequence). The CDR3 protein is CASTQGADEKLFF. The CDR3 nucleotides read TGTGCCAGTACCCAGGGGGCCGATGAAAAACTGTTTTTT.

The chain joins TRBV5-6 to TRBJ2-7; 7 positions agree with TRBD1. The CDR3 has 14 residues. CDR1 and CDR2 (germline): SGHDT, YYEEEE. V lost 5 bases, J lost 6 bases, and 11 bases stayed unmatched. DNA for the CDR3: TGTGCCAGCAGTTTAATTACAGGGGTGAGCGAGCAGTACTTC. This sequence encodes CASSLITGVSEQYF. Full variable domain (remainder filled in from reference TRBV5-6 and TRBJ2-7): DAGVTQSPTHLIKTRGQQVTLRCSPKSGHDTVSWYQQALGQGPQFIFQYYEEEERQRGNFPDRFSGHQFPNYSSELNVNALLLGDSALYLCASSLITGVSEQYFGPGTRLTVT.

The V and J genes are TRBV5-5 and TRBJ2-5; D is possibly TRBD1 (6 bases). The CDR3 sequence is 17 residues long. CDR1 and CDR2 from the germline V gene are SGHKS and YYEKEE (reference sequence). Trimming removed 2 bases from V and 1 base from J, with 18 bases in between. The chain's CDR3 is CASSFLWTEQSQETQYF. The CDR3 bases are TGTGCCAGCAGCTTTCTATGGACAGAGCAAAGCCAAGAGACCCAGTACTTC.

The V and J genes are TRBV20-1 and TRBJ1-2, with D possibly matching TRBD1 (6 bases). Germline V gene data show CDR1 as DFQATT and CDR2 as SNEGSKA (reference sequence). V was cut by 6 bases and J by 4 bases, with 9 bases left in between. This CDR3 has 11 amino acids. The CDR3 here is CSAADSYGYTF. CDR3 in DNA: TGCAGTGCCGCGGACAGCTATGGCTACACCTTC.

The CDR3 sequence: CASMRTGSYEQYF. The DNA for the CDR3 is TGTGCCAGCATGAGGACAGGGTCCTACGAGCAGTACTTC. J is TRBJ2-7 and V is TRBV3-1 (or the pseudogene TRBV3-2); 8 positions agree with TRBD1. The CDR3 sequence is 13 residues long. Germline V gene lookup returns CDR1 LGHDT and CDR2 YNNKEL (reference sequence). V was pared by 7 bases and J by 1 base, with 3 bases of the junction left unmatched.

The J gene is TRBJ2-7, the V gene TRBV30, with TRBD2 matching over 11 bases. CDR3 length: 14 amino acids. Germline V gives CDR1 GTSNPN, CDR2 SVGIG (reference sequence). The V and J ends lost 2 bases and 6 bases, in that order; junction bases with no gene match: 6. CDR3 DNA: TGTGCCTGGAGTTTTGGACTAGCGGGCGGCGAGCAGTACTTC. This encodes CAWSFGLAGGEQYF.

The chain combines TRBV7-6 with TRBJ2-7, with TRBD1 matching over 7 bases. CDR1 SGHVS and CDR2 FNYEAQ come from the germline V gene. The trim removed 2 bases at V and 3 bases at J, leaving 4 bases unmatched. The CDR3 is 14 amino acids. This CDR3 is CASSLNRGSYEQYF. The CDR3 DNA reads TGTGCCAGCAGCTTAAACAGGGGAAGCTACGAGCAGTACTTC.

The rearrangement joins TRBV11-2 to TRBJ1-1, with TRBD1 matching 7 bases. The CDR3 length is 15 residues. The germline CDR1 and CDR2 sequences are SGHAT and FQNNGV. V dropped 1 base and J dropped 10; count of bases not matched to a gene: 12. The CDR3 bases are TGTGCCAGCAGCTTAGTTTTCAGGGGGACCATGGGAGCTTTCTTT. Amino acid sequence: CASSLVFRGTMGAFF.